The 5 T cell receptor beta chains in this list originate from one sample, sequenced in a study of Graves' ophthalmopathy and Graves' hyperthyroidism. TCR beta CDR3 amplification used RNA transcripts. An initial RT-PCR round employing HTBI primers preceded a second-round multiplex PCR. TCRdb analysed the multiplex PCR reads with MiXCR anew, one entry per CDR3 protein. This sample carries about 740,000 distinct CDR3 sequences, roughly 41% of them seen once, and the ten largest clones take 40% to 55%. Material for sequencing was peripheral blood. Receptors originate from an adult man with Graves' ophthalmopathy.

This clonotype has ten or more counts. This sequence joins TRBV19 and TRBJ1-1; 7 bases are a match to TRBD1. V trimming: 9 bases; J trimming: 0 bases; junction bases outside the gene matches: 7. The CDR3 is 14 amino acids. CDR1 is LNHDA and CDR2 is SQIVND in the germline V gene (reference sequence). The CDR3 DNA reads as TGTGCCAGCGCCCCGGGACAGATGAACACTGAAGCTTTCTTT. Translated, it gives CASAPGQMNTEAFF.

This chain joins TRBV6-6 and TRBJ1-6; 10 nucleotides match TRBD1. V was pared by 6 bases and J by 8 bases, with 7 bases of the junction left unmatched. The CDR3 sequence is 15 residues long. Germline V CDR1 and CDR2: MNHNY, SVGAGI (reference sequence). This chain's CDR3 is CASRRTTGGYSPLHF. CDR3 sequence (DNA): TGTGCCAGCAGAAGAACGACAGGGGGCTATTCACCCCTCCACTTT.

Only a few counts were recorded for this clonotype. The rearrangement uses TRBV20-1 and TRBJ2-7; D ambiguous. This CDR3 contains 14 residues. From germline, CDR1 is DFQATT and CDR2 SNEGSKA (reference sequence). V was clipped by 1 base and J by 4 bases, with 14 bases between them. The CDR3 reads CSARGGATGYEQYF. The CDR3 nucleotides read TGCAGTGCTAGAGGAGGAGCAACCGGTTACGAGCAGTACTTC.

The chain has TRBV20-1 and TRBJ1-1; D is ambiguous. Germline-derived CDR1 and CDR2 are DFQATT and SNEGSKA (reference sequence). V shed 5 bases and J shed 5 bases, with 15 bases lying between them. The CDR3 spans 13 residues. The CDR3 loop reads CSAQRLWRTEAFF. Written as DNA, the CDR3 is TGCAGTGCTCAACGGTTATGGCGGACTGAAGCTTTCTTT.

The V gene is TRBV9, the J gene TRBJ2-5; D gene ambiguous. Germline CDR1 is SGDLS and CDR2 is YYNGEE. This CDR3 has 15 amino acids. Trimming pared 0 bases from V and 5 bases from J, leaving 14 bases between. CDR3 sequence (DNA): TGTGCCAGCAGCGTAGCCCCCGGGTCAGAGGAGACCCAGTACTTC. This encodes CASSVAPGSEETQYF. Filled out from reference TRBV9 and TRBJ2-5, the complete variable domain reads DSGVTQTPKHLITATGQRVTLRCSPRSGDLSVYWYQQSLDQGLQFLIQYYNGEERAKGNILERFSAQQFPDLHSELNLSSLELGDSALYFCASSVAPGSEETQYFGPGTRLLVL.